This T cell receptor (beta chain) was sequenced during a study of control samples from healthy donors and cancer patients. Sequenced by immunoSEQ multiplex PCR; TCRdb stores in-frame clones only, minus some. The sample carries tens of thousands of clones, about 87% recorded once. This TCR came from a man in his fifties or sixties in good health. Sequencing input: blood.

CDR3 DNA: TGCAGTGCTAGTGGACGGGTGGAGGGATCACCCCTCCACTTT. Residues: CSASGRVEGSPLHF. The J gene is TRBJ1-6, the V gene TRBV20-1, with D unclear. V was clipped by 3 bases and J by 10 bases, with 16 bases between them. The CDR3 extends over 14 amino acids. Per the germline V gene, CDR1 is DFQATT and CDR2 is SNEGSKA (reference sequence).